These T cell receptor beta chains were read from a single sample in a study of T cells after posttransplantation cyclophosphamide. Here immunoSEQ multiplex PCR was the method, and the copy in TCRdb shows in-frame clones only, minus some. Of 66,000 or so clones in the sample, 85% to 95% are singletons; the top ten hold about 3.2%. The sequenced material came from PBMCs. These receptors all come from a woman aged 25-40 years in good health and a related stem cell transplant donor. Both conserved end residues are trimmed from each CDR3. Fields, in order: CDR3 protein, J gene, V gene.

CDR3: ASSLGFNEKLF
J: TRBJ1-4
V: TRBV5-1

CDR3: ASTSWGQGGETQY
J: TRBJ2-5
V: TRBV5-5

CDR3: ASSNRQGASNQPQH
J: TRBJ1-5
V: TRBV19

CDR3: ASRGLGETQY
J: TRBJ2-5
V: TRBV2

CDR3: ASSPSRQRNTEAF
J: TRBJ1-1
V: TRBV18

CDR3: ASSSSPGGEGTGAF
J: TRBJ1-1
V: TRBV7-9

CDR3: ASSFRDYNEQF
J: TRBJ2-1
V: TRBV27

CDR3: ASSEGDSRGAF
J: TRBJ1-1
V: TRBV6-1

CDR3: ASSEGGLNEKLF
J: TRBJ1-4
V: TRBV6-1

CDR3: ASRLASSSYEQY
J: TRBJ2-7
V: TRBV5-1

CDR3: ASSLLQATSQPQH
J: TRBJ1-5
V: TRBV7-2

CDR3: ASNKGTGGNTEAF
J: TRBJ1-1
V: TRBV5-1

CDR3: ASRGEDSAYEQY
J: TRBJ2-7
V: TRBV28

CDR3: SVEDRAQSTGELF
J: TRBJ2-2
V: TRBV29-1

CDR3: ASSQDPTSGGTTGELF
J: TRBJ2-2
V: TRBV4-2

CDR3: ASTPSTGNYGYT
J: TRBJ1-2
V: TRBV19

CDR3: ASSLTGTANEKLF
J: TRBJ1-4
V: TRBV7-2

CDR3: ASSLSRRGEYSYEQY
J: TRBJ2-7
V: TRBV27

CDR3: AWSVGGGETDTQY
J: TRBJ2-3
V: TRBV30

CDR3: ASSSSGDTEAF
J: TRBJ1-1
V: TRBV2

CDR3: ASSIAGVRETQY
J: TRBJ2-5
V: TRBV27

CDR3: ASLPTGSSYEQY
J: TRBJ2-7
V: TRBV28

CDR3: AISRTSGDGETQY
J: TRBJ2-5
V: TRBV10-3

CDR3: ASSIEDYNYNEQF
J: TRBJ2-1
V: TRBV19

CDR3: ASSRSVGSSTGELF
J: TRBJ2-2
V: TRBV10-1

CDR3: ASSSKRGPLNEQF
J: TRBJ2-1
V: TRBV5-4

CDR3: ASSVTGANGNTIY
J: TRBJ1-3
V: TRBV9

CDR3: ASRWDRNQPQH
J: TRBJ1-5
V: TRBV6-5

CDR3: ASSWPPGGDSQPQH
J: TRBJ1-5
V: TRBV5-8

CDR3: ASSQAAGWYSNTEAF
J: TRBJ1-1
V: TRBV14

CDR3: ASSLQATGNTIY
J: TRBJ1-3
V: TRBV11-2

CDR3: SVAGGGSSYEQY
J: TRBJ2-7
V: TRBV29-1

CDR3: ASSQGTGDTGELF
J: TRBJ2-2
V: TRBV4-2

CDR3: ASRGGGGAGIDTQY
J: TRBJ2-3
V: TRBV4-1

CDR3: ASTRDSSYEQY
J: TRBJ2-7
V: TRBV6-1

CDR3: ASSRSNQPQH
J: TRBJ1-5
V: TRBV4-2

CDR3: ASSATGTQYGYT
J: TRBJ1-2
V: TRBV9

CDR3: ASSDSSNSPLH
J: TRBJ1-6
V: TRBV6-4

CDR3: ASSMRRGNTEAF
J: TRBJ1-1
V: TRBV19

CDR3: ASSSRTSGGGETQY
J: TRBJ2-5
V: TRBV7-2

CDR3: AIKTGPTHYGYT
J: TRBJ1-2
V: TRBV10-3

CDR3: ASSDQRGVNTEAF
J: TRBJ1-1
V: TRBV25-1

CDR3: ASSLAPTAGGNYGYT
J: TRBJ1-2
V: TRBV7-9

CDR3: ASSGPTGNEQF
J: TRBJ2-1
V: TRBV9

CDR3: ASSPGQGDTEAF
J: TRBJ1-1
V: TRBV19

CDR3: ASSQSSGLNIQY
J: TRBJ2-4
V: TRBV23-1

CDR3: ASSQDSVGAFYNEQF
J: TRBJ2-1
V: TRBV4-3

CDR3: AISESAVGEQF
J: TRBJ2-1
V: TRBV10-3

CDR3: ASSLGPGLSNTEAF
J: TRBJ1-1
V: TRBV11-3

CDR3: ASSPLAMGLSLRASGYT
J: TRBJ1-2
V: TRBV27

CDR3: ASSLTGGLYTEAF
J: TRBJ1-1
V: TRBV7-8

CDR3: ASTAGKGNGYT
J: TRBJ1-2
V: TRBV19

CDR3: ASSMGWRNEQF
J: TRBJ2-1
V: TRBV19

CDR3: ASSRRGRLASYEQY
J: TRBJ2-7
V: TRBV16